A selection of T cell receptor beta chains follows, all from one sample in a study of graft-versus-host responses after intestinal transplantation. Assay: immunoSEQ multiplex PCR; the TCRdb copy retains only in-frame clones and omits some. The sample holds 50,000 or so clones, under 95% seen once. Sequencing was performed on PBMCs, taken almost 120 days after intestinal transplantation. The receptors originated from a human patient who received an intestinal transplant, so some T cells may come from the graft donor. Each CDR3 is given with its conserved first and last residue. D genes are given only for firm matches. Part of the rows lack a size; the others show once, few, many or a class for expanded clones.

CASSKQTGAYEQYF	TGTGCCAGCAGTAAGCAGACAGGGGCCTACGAGCAGTACTTC	TRBD1	TRBV6-5	TRBJ2-7	.
CASSMGHFDTGELFF	TGTGCCAGTAGTATGGGGCATTTTGACACCGGGGAGCTGTTTTTT	.	TRBV19	TRBJ2-2	.
CASSFSYEQYF	TGTGCCAGCAGCTTCAGCTACGAGCAGTACTTC	.	TRBV7-2	TRBJ2-7	.
CASSSGDRAYNEQFF	TGCGCCAGCAGCTCTGGGGACAGGGCCTACAATGAGCAGTTCTTC	TRBD1	TRBV4-1	TRBJ2-1	.
CASSLSGVDSYNEQFF	TGTGCCAGCAGCTTATCAGGGGTTGACTCCTACAATGAGCAGTTCTTC	.	TRBV11-1	TRBJ2-1	medium-sized
CASSLYGTSGGLFPHEQYF	TGTGCCAGCAGTTTATATGGGACTAGCGGGGGGCTGTTCCCCCACGAGCAGTACTTC	TRBD2	TRBV28	TRBJ2-7	.
CASSQDGVIAGGPNEQFF	TGTGCCAGCAGCCAAGACGGGGTGATAGCGGGAGGGCCAAATGAGCAGTTCTTC	TRBD2	TRBV4-2	TRBJ2-1	.
CASSRSGLLPYEQYF	TGTGCCAGTAGTAGATCGGGACTCCTCCCCTACGAGCAGTACTTC	.	TRBV19	TRBJ2-7	.
CASSTRQGWGYEQYF	TGTGCCAGTAGTACAAGACAGGGTTGGGGCTACGAGCAGTACTTC	TRBD1	TRBV19	TRBJ2-7	.
CASSLFTQSEAQYF	TGTGCCAGCAGTTTATTTACCCAGTCAGAGGCCCAGTACTTC	.	TRBV28	TRBJ2-5	.
CASSLGGLGNTGELFF	TGTGCCAGCAGCTTAGGGGGTCTAGGGAACACCGGGGAGCTGTTTTTT	.	TRBV7-8	TRBJ2-2	.
CASSFSGLPYEQYF	TGCGCCAGCAGCTTTTCGGGACTACCCTACGAGCAGTACTTC	TRBD2	TRBV5-1	TRBJ2-7	once
CASGGGGAGGEQYF	TGTGCCTCGGGAGGGGGAGGAGCTGGGGGTGAGCAGTACTTC	TRBD2	TRBV30	TRBJ2-7	.
CASSLGGRNTEAFF	TGCGCCAGCAGCTTGGGGGGTCGGAACACTGAAGCTTTCTTT	.	TRBV5-1	TRBJ1-1	.
CASSARGSYNSPLHF	TGTGCCAGCAGCGCACGGGGCTCCTATAATTCACCCCTCCACTTT	.	TRBV9	TRBJ1-6	.
CASSLARYGYTF	TGTGCCAGCAGCTTGGCTCGCTATGGCTACACCTTC	.	TRBV5-6	TRBJ1-2	.
CSVTGTGGVTGELFF	TGCAGCGTGACCGGGACAGGGGGCGTTACCGGGGAGCTGTTTTTT	TRBD1	TRBV29-1	TRBJ2-2	.
CASSISGLAGGHTQYF	TGTGCCAGCAGTATCTCGGGACTAGCGGGAGGGCATACGCAGTATTTT	TRBD2	TRBV27	TRBJ2-3	.
CAQLMGLGDYEQYF	TGTGCGCAATTAATGGGTCTTGGCGACTACGAGCAGTACTTC	.	TRBV2	TRBJ2-7	.
CASSLRSVWGAKNIQYF	TGTGCCAGCAGTCTGAGGTCAGTGTGGGGAGCCAAAAACATTCAGTACTTC	.	TRBV5-6	TRBJ2-4	.
CASSYSGGADTQYF	TGTGCCAGCAGTTACTCGGGCGGGGCAGATACGCAGTATTTT	.	TRBV6-5	TRBJ2-3	.
CASSLWTGTQTQYF	TGTGCCAGCAGTCTATGGACAGGGACCCAGACCCAGTACTTC	TRBD1	TRBV28	TRBJ2-5	once
CASIQGGGFRYNEQFF	TGTGCCAGCATTCAAGGTGGGGGTTTCCGCTACAATGAGCAGTTCTTC	.	TRBV28	TRBJ2-1	.
CASSVQVTRNTGELFF	TGTGCCAGCAGCGTACAAGTGACAAGGAACACCGGGGAGCTGTTTTTT	.	TRBV7-6	TRBJ2-2	.
CSARSLRAFF	TGCAGTGCTAGGTCACTACGAGCTTTCTTT	.	TRBV20-1	TRBJ1-1	.
CASSFTLERNTDTQYF	TGTGCCAGCAGCTTTACTCTAGAGCGAAACACAGATACGCAGTATTTT	.	TRBV5-6	TRBJ2-3	.
CASSNPGLPYNEQFF	TGTGCCAGCAGCAATCCGGGACTTCCCTACAATGAGCAGTTCTTC	.	TRBV6-6	TRBJ2-1	.
CASSLTWVSSYEQYF	TGTGCCAGCAGCCTAACGTGGGTCAGCTCCTACGAGCAGTACTTC	.	TRBV6-5	TRBJ2-7	.
CASSPRGVPSEQYF	TGTGCCAGCAGTCCGAGGGGGGTCCCTTCCGAGCAGTACTTC	.	TRBV27	TRBJ2-7	.